This T cell receptor (beta chain) was retrieved from a study of blood T cell repertoires in COVID-19. Study-level background: Samples taken during acute and convalescent COVID-19 were collected in the United States, Italy and Spain.

Enrollees, about 18 to 95 years old, lived in 24 US areas. Germline CDR1 reads SGHRS; CDR2 reads YFSETQ. The length of the CDR3 is 16 residues. V shed 3 bases, J shed 7 bases, and the junction held 13 bases outside the gene matches. The data were produced by immunoSEQ multiplex PCR, yet TCRdb's version contains in-frame clones alone and is incomplete. The data show some 300,000 clones, 89% seen once. J is TRBJ2-5 and V is TRBV5-1; 9 bases fit TRBD1. Input material: PBMCs or T cells enriched from blood (not recorded which). The source is a woman aged 45-65 years who had been exposed to COVID-19. In DNA, the CDR3 is TGCGCCAGCAGCTCGCTGACAGGGGGAAAGAGCGGGACCCAGTACTTC. Its translation: CASSSLTGGKSGTQYF.